Listed below are T cell receptor beta chains from one sample, sequenced in a study of T cell responses to AZD1222 COVID-19 vaccine. TCRdb's table, derived via immunoSEQ multiplex PCR, lists solely in-frame clones and lacks some. The sample contains 90,000 to 120,000 clones, roughly 90% of which appear only once. Source: peripheral blood, taken on day 0 of MenACWY control vaccination. All receptors come from an adult in good health. CDR3s leave out the opening cysteine and the closing phenylalanine or tryptophan. The D gene is left open where the match is weak.

TRBV3-1/TRBV3-2	-	TRBJ1-1	ASSQGSGGNTEAF
TRBV10-3	TRBD1	TRBJ1-6	AISEWGQGRSPLH
TRBV19	-	TRBJ1-5	ASSTVDSSNQPQH
TRBV7-2	-	TRBJ1-3	ASSPGLNTIY
TRBV2	TRBD1	TRBJ1-1	ASSKNRGNTEAF
TRBV4-3	TRBD1	TRBJ1-2	ASSLTMDRGLLNGYT
TRBV7-2	-	TRBJ1-5	ASSPAINQPQH
TRBV11-1	-	TRBJ2-5	ASSLGQPQETQY
TRBV20-1	-	TRBJ1-1	SASGFEAF
TRBV15	-	TRBJ2-1	ATSRDLSREQF
TRBV28	-	TRBJ2-1	ASTSDVDEQF
TRBV6-5	-	TRBJ1-2	ASSFGQPYGYT
TRBV6-2/TRBV6-3	-	TRBJ2-3	ASSSSDTQY
TRBV5-1	TRBD2	TRBJ2-1	ASSVAGLAGARTYNEQF
TRBV21-1	-	TRBJ2-7	ASSRHRGLYEQY
TRBV7-3	-	TRBJ2-1	ASSLTIGSSYNEQF
TRBV5-6	-	TRBJ2-7	ASSSYIGNEQY